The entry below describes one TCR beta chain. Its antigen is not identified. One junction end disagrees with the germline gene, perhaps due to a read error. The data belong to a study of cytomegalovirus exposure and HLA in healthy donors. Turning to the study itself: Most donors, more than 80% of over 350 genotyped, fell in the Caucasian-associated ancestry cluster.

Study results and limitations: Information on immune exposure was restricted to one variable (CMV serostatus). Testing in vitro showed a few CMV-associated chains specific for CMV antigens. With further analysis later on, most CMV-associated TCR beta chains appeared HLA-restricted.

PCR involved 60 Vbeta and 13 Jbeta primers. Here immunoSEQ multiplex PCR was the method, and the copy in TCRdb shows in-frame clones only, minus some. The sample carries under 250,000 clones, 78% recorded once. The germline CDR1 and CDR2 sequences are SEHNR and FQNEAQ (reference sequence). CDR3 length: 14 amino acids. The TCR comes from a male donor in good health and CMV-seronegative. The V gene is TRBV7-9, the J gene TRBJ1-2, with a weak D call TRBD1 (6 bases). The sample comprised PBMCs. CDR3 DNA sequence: TGTTCCAGCAGCCCGATGGGGGGGGGCACTGGCTACACCTTC. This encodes CSSSPMGGGTGYTF.